The 3 T cell receptor beta chains given below trace back to one sample, sequenced in a study of cytomegalovirus exposure and HLA in healthy donors. The PCR contained 60 Vbeta and 13 Jbeta primers. Libraries were prepared by immunoSEQ multiplex PCR; TCRdb keeps only in-frame clonotypes and omits some of them. Here the sample table reports some 120,000 clones. Sample: PBMCs. These receptors were taken from a man aged 25 to 40 in good health and CMV-seronegative.

The genes are TRBV27 and TRBJ1-1; the D is unclear. V was shortened by 2 bases and J by 1 base, with 8 bases between the two germline ends. The length of the CDR3 is 14 residues. Germline V gene lookup returns CDR1 MNHEY and CDR2 SMNVEV (reference sequence). The CDR3 is CASSLVRSNTEAFF. CDR3 coding DNA: TGTGCCAGCAGTTTAGTCAGGTCGAACACTGAAGCTTTCTTT.

The V gene is TRBV29-1, the J gene TRBJ2-3, with no clear D. The CDR3 runs 11 residues. The V gene lost 3 bases and the J gene lost 14 bases, with 15 bases spanning the gap. Germline V gives CDR1 SQVTM, CDR2 ANQGSEA. In DNA, the CDR3 is TGCAGCGTTGACCCCCCCACGGGTCCGTATTTT. Its translation: CSVDPPTGPYF.

The chain couples TRBV27 to TRBJ2-7, with 8 nucleotides matching TRBD2. Per the germline V gene, CDR1 is MNHEY and CDR2 is SMNVEV (reference sequence). V lost 1 base, J lost 3 bases, and 5 bases stayed unmatched. This CDR3 contains 15 residues. The CDR3 nucleotides are TGTGCCAGCAGTTTATGGCCCGGGAGGGGCTACGAGCAGTACTTC. This translates into CASSLWPGRGYEQYF.